This TCR beta chain was observed in a study of cytotoxic CD8 clonotypes in ibrutinib-treated CLL. Study-wide findings and caveats: Treatment saw public clonotypes, which were uncommon, either contract or stay stable. Age-matched healthy donor levels were exceeded by baseline clonality, which tracked circulating CD8+ T-cell counts.

In germline, CDR1 is MNHEY, CDR2 SMNVEV (reference sequence). CDR3 length: 19 amino acids. J gave up 3 bases and V 0 bases, and 7 bases lay outside the gene matches. Only one count was recorded for this clone. Antigen unknown. The data were produced by immunoSEQ multiplex PCR, yet TCRdb's version contains in-frame clones alone and is incomplete. The data contain 7,900 or so clones, roughly three quarters of them singletons. The TCR beta libraries used around 2 micrograms of genomic DNA that came from cryopreserved PBMCs. Here the sequenced sample was PBMCs, taken before ibrutinib treatment. The TCR was taken from a human donor with chronic lymphocytic leukemia. This rearrangement joins TRBV27 to TRBJ2-6, with 11 bases matching TRBD2. CDR3 loop: CASSLSGSGGASGANVLTF. CDR3 DNA sequence: TGTGCCAGCAGTTTATCGGGTAGCGGGGGGGCGAGTGGGGCCAACGTCCTGACTTTC.